This T cell receptor beta chain derives from a study of blood T cell repertoires in COVID-19. Study-level information: The United States, Italy and Spain were the sources of the acute and convalescent COVID-19 samples.

This CDR3 comprises 16 residues. V gave up 1 base and J gave up 6 bases, with 18 bases separating them. Germline CDR1 reads LGHDT; CDR2 reads YNNKEL (reference sequence). As originally analysed: The assay estimated nucleated cells by amplifying reference gene primers. Using immunoSEQ multiplex PCR, the repertoire was profiled, and TCRdb retains in-frame clones only, with some absent. From that table come the V and J calls and clone size; the DNA was used to work out D and trimming. The sample shows 100,000 to 150,000 clones, approximately 86% of them seen only once. Those enrolled in Seattle joined during active infection and were followed longitudinally afterward.

The J gene is TRBJ1-2, the V gene TRBV3-1 (or the pseudogene TRBV3-2); possible D gene TRBD1, 6 bases. This sequence originates from a woman aged 65 to 85 with COVID-19, enrolled during active disease. Specimen: peripheral blood. The CDR3, as DNA: TGTGCCAGCAGCCAAGGGGCGGGGGGCATGTGGAATGGCTACACCTTC. Protein: CASSQGAGGMWNGYTF.